Each of the 13 T cell receptor beta chains below was sequenced from the same sample in a study of regulatory and conventional T cells in RAG deficiency. The assay was immunoSEQ multiplex PCR, and TCRdb's table has in-frame clones only and misses some. This sample has 30,000 to 40,000 clones, with roughly 90% found just once. These same data were also listed under a study on regulatory T cells. That study adds: Amplification used 52 TRBV primers and 13 TRBJ primers.

Sequencing used CD8+ T cells sorted from blood. These receptors were taken from a human donor in good health.

This clone showed up just a few times. The gene calls are TRBV19 and TRBJ1-3; D remains ambiguous. CDR3 size: 13 residues. CDR1 and CDR2 from the germline V gene are LNHDA and SQIVND (reference sequence). Trimming shortened V by 2 bases and J by 0 bases, and 2 bases separated the two germline ends. The CDR3, as DNA: TGTGCCAGTAGTATATCCTCTGGAAACACCATATATTTT. It translates to CASSISSGNTIYF.

This clone showed up just once. The V gene is TRBV19, the J gene TRBJ1-5, with D perhaps matching TRBD1 (6 bases). Germline V CDR1 and CDR2: LNHDA, SQIVND (reference sequence). V gave up 7 bases and J gave up 6 bases, with 13 bases separating them. The CDR3 covers 13 residues. The CDR3 reads CASNGGGRQPQHF. Here the CDR3 DNA reads TGTGCCAGTAATGGGGGCGGGCGTCAGCCCCAGCATTTT.

V usage is TRBV6-5 and J usage is TRBJ2-7; D perhaps matches TRBD2 (5 bases). Trimming took off 5 bases at V and 7 bases at J, with 9 bases between the two ends. The CDR3 has 11 amino acids. Germline V gene sequence: CDR1 MNHEY, CDR2 SVGAGI. In DNA, the CDR3 is TGTGCCAGCAGTAACCCGGGGGAGCAGTACTTC. This encodes CASSNPGEQYF.

The J gene is TRBJ2-5, the V gene TRBV5-1, with D maybe TRBD1 (6 bases). V lost 4 bases and J 0 bases, leaving 10 bases between the germline ends. Germline V gene data show CDR1 as SGHRS and CDR2 as YFSETQ. CDR3 length equals 14 residues. The CDR3 coding sequence is TGCGCCAGCAGCGACAGGAGGTACCAAGAGACCCAGTACTTC. Its protein product is CASSDRRYQETQYF.

This chain connects TRBV5-4 to TRBJ2-7; tentatively, D is TRBD2 (5 bases). Looked up from germline, CDR1 is SGHNT and CDR2 is YYREEE (reference sequence). The CDR3 sequence is 18 residues long. Trimming shortened V by 5 bases and J by 0 bases, and 24 bases separated the two germline ends. CDR3 region: CASSDPAGTFGSSYEQYF. The CDR3 DNA reads TGTGCCAGCAGTGACCCGGCGGGCACCTTTGGGAGCTCCTACGAGCAGTACTTC.

The gene calls are TRBV29-1 and TRBJ1-5; 9 positions agree with TRBD1. Losses at the gene ends were 0 bases for V and 10 bases for J; bases not matched to a gene: 4. Germline values: CDR1 SQVTM, CDR2 ANQGSEA. The CDR3 consists of 13 residues. The CDR3 DNA follows: TGCAGCGTTGAAGAGGACAGGGGTCTTCCCCAGCATTTT. Residues: CSVEEDRGLPQHF. The variable domain in full, with the rest retrieved from reference TRBV29-1 and TRBJ1-5, is SAVISQKPSRDICQRGTSLTIQCQVDSQVTMMFWYRQQPGQSLTLIATANQGSEATYESGFVIDKFPISRPNLTFSTLTVSNMSPEDSSIYLCSVEEDRGLPQHFGDGTRLSIL.

Only one count was recorded for this clone. The rearrangement joins TRBV7-3 to TRBJ1-3; D gene ambiguous. The length of the CDR3 is 13 residues. Germline V gene data show CDR1 as SGHTA and CDR2 as FQGTGA. V was cut by 4 bases and J by 2 bases, with 6 bases left in between. CDR3 nucleotides: TGTGCCAGCAGCTCCGGTCCTGGAAACACCATATATTTT. Translation: CASSSGPGNTIYF.

CDR3 loop: CASSDSPSGGTTDTQYF. The CDR3 coding sequence is TGTGCCAGCAGCGATAGTCCTAGCGGGGGAACGACAGATACGCAGTATTTT. The rearrangement joins TRBV9 to TRBJ2-3; 10 nucleotides line up with TRBD2. V lost 3 bases to trimming and J lost 3 bases; unmatched junction nucleotides: 10. Germline values: CDR1 SGDLS, CDR2 YYNGEE. The length of the CDR3 is 17 residues.

The chain links TRBV6-6 to TRBJ1-1, with D perhaps TRBD1 (5 bases). The germline V and J ends were trimmed by 5 bases and 11 bases, with 18 bases remaining between them. Germline lookup yields CDR1 MNHNY and CDR2 SVGAGI (reference sequence). This CDR3 is 13 amino acids long. The CDR3 sequence: CASSRDSGFMAFF. CDR3 DNA: TGTGCCAGCAGTCGTGACAGCGGGTTTATGGCTTTCTTT.

The V and J genes are TRBV14 and TRBJ2-3; maybe TRBD1 (5 bases). The CDR3 extends over 14 amino acids. Germline V gene lookup returns CDR1 SGHDN and CDR2 FVKESK. Trimming removed 3 bases from V and 2 bases from J, with 9 bases in between. The CDR3 loop reads CASSHPRVTDTQYF. The CDR3 nucleotides are TGTGCCAGCAGCCATCCCAGGGTCACAGATACGCAGTATTTT.

V gene TRBV11-2 combines with J gene TRBJ1-1, with D perhaps TRBD1 (6 bases). The CDR3 loop spans 15 amino acids. Germline-derived CDR1 and CDR2 are SGHAT and FQNNGV. The V end lost 5 bases, the J end lost 2 bases, and 15 bases lay between the germline ends. The CDR3 protein is CASSGGLGANTEAFF. CDR3 in DNA: TGTGCCAGCAGCGGGGGTCTGGGGGCCAACACTGAAGCTTTCTTT.

The table lists this clone with a few counts. This rearrangement joins TRBV7-9 to TRBJ2-5; D remains unclear. The CDR3 has 14 residues. V dropped 3 bases and J dropped 2 bases, with 10 bases sitting between them. From germline, CDR1 is SEHNR and CDR2 FQNEAQ (reference sequence). In DNA, the CDR3 is TGTGCCAGCAGCTTGGTTGGGTCTCAAGAGACCCAGTACTTC. It codes for CASSLVGSQETQYF.

Points on this clone: The sample holds other DNA sequences that translate to the same CDR3. V usage is TRBV5-1 and J usage is TRBJ2-7, with D possibly TRBD1 on 5 matching bases. Trimming shortened V by 0 bases and J by 3 bases, and 7 bases separated the two germline ends. Germline V gene lookup returns CDR1 SGHRS and CDR2 YFSETQ. The CDR3 is 13 amino acids. CDR3 loop: CASSLGQFYEQYF. CDR3 coding DNA: TGCGCCAGCAGCTTGGGACAGTTCTACGAGCAGTACTTC.